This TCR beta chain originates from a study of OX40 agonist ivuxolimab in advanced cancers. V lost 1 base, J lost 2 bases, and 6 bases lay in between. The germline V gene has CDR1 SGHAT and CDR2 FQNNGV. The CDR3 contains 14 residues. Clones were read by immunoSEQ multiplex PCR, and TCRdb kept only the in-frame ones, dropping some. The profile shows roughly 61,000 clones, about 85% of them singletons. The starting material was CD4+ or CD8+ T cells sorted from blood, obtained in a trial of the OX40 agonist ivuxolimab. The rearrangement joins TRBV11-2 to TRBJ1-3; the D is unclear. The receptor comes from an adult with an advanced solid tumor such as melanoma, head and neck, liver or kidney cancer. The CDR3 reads CASSLGAAGNTIYF. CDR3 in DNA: TGTGCCAGCAGCTTAGGGGCAGCTGGAAACACCATATATTTT.